The sequence of this T cell receptor beta chain was determined in a study of CD8 T cells in ankylosing spondylitis. TCRdb reanalysed the 5' RACE reads using MiXCR and keeps one entry per CDR3 protein. The sample has 100,000 or so distinct CDR3 sequences, about 25% seen once. This TCR came from a male donor with ankylosing spondylitis. Material for sequencing was synovial fluid, either unsorted or a sorted T cell fraction (not recorded which).

The CDR3, as DNA: TGCGCCAGCAGCTTGACCAACACCGGGGAGCTGTTTTTT. Translation gives CASSLTNTGELFF. The V gene is TRBV5-1, the J gene TRBJ2-2; D gene ambiguous. Trimming left V 1 base short and J 2 bases short, with 3 bases between. The CDR3 covers 13 residues. Germline V gives CDR1 SGHRS, CDR2 YFSETQ.